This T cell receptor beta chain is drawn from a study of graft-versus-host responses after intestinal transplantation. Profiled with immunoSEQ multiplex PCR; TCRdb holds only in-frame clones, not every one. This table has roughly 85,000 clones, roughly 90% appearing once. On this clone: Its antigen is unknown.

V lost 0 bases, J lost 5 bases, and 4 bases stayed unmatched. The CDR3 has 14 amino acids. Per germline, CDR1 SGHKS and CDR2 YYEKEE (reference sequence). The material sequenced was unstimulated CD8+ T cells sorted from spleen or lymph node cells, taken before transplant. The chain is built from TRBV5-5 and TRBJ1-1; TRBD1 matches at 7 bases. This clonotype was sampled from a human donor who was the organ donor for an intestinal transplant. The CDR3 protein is CASSLGQGGTEAFF. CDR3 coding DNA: TGTGCCAGCAGCTTGGGACAGGGAGGAACTGAAGCTTTCTTT.